Sequencing of this TCR beta chain was carried out in a study of OX40 agonist ivuxolimab in advanced cancers. In the study overall: Ivuxolimab was a fully human IgG2 agonistic monoclonal antibody targeting the costimulatory receptor OX40 (CD134). Intravenous ivuxolimab was administered to patients every 2 weeks at six dose levels: 0.01, 0.1, 0.3, 1.5, 3 and 10 mg/kg. Of the roughly 52 dose-escalation patients, hepatocellular carcinoma was present in around 19, melanoma in approximately 15, renal cell carcinoma in 9 and head and neck cancer in 9. The dose-escalation cohort was about 83% male with a mean age of approximately 60 years, ranging from about 23 to 85. Prior anti-PD-1, anti-PD-L1 or anti-CTLA-4 therapy was permitted, and approximately 42% of dose-escalation patients had received checkpoint inhibitors. Partial responses occurred in three dose-escalation patients, of whom one had hepatocellular carcinoma and two had cutaneous melanoma. Peripheral TCRbeta sequencing aimed to test whether ivuxolimab altered TCR sequence diversity and caused clonal T-cell expansion. The monotherapy dose-escalation portion (N of about 50 patients) of the phase I ivuxolimab trial is reported in the paper. Points the paper makes about the study in general: The antigen specificity of the peripheral T cells that underwent clonal expansion was not determined. After ivuxolimab, CD8+ T cells had more expanded clones than CD4+ T cells on average. At doses of 0.1 to 3.0 mg/kg, clonal expansion of both CD4+ and CD8+ blood T cells was observed from baseline to week 6. Low levels of normalized T-cell clonal expansion were also shown by some nonresponding patients. In the 0.1-3.0 mg/kg groups, partial responders had among the lowest normalized peripheral clonal expansion, particularly in CD8+ T cells.

The CDR3 goes from the cysteine to the phenylalanine over 15 residues. Only CDR3 DNA remains: 45 bases, in frame from the first base. The germline V and J ends show losses of 0 bases and 6 bases respectively, and no gene match explains 6 bases of the junction. From the germline V gene, CDR1 is LGHNA and CDR2 is YSLEER. Patients with a history of autoimmune disease or receiving systemic immunosuppression were excluded from the trial. Peripheral blood for TCR sequencing was collected from all dose cohorts at baseline, on cycle 4 day 1, and on cycle 7 day 1. Samples came from an open-label, multicenter, first-in-human phase I dose-escalation trial of ivuxolimab. Adults with locally advanced or metastatic melanoma, renal cell, hepatocellular, or head and neck squamous cell carcinoma were enrolled in the trial. Before TCR sequencing, CD4+ T cells and CD8+ T cells were sorted from peripheral blood as separate populations.

Genomic DNA was isolated from the sorted cells so that the TCRbeta CDR3 region could be sequenced. The immunoSEQ Assay was used to sequence the TCRbeta CDR3 regions. The clones in this table, taken by TCRdb from immuneACCESS, are in-frame only. Not every clone is retained; where verified, under half of the shortfall comes from an unresolved V gene, and the cause of the rest is unknown. This sample holds around 69,000 clones; 80% to 90% were observed only once. Jointly, the top ten make up 1.6% of the sample. Concerning this clone itself: What antigen it recognizes has not been identified. No qualities accompany the bases; no much larger clone lies one base away.

The source was CD4+ or CD8+ T cells sorted from blood, collected in a trial of the OX40 agonist ivuxolimab. The source of this sequence is an adult with an advanced solid tumor such as melanoma, head and neck, liver or kidney cancer. The chain is assembled from TRBV4-3 and TRBJ2-7; the central 9 bases match TRBD2. The nucleotide sequence is given as TGCGCCAGCAGCCAAGAGGCTAGCGGGGCTCGCGAGCAGTACTTC. It translates as CASSQEASGAREQYF.